The present T cell receptor beta chain was sequenced within a study of blood T cell repertoires in COVID-19. Across the study: The study drew acute and convalescent COVID-19 samples from the United States, Italy and Spain. Sample material is recorded as cDNA or gDNA derived from T cells, B-cell-depleted T cells, or PBMCs.

Those enrolled, adults aged 18 to 89 years, came from 20 to 25 US areas. Recovered participants had two consecutive negative NP/OP PCR tests, healthcare professional clearance, or symptom resolution. TCRdb's copy holds only in-frame clones and misses some; the assay was immunoSEQ multiplex PCR. The top ten clones hold over 4% of a sample with approximately 300,000 clones, about nine tenths of them seen once. CDR1 is SGHAT and CDR2 is FQNNGV in the germline V gene. This CDR3 spans 14 amino acids. V lost 1 base and J 5 bases, leaving 8 bases between the germline ends. The sequence derives from a man between 60 and 75 years old who had recovered from COVID-19. The chain uses TRBV11-2 and TRBJ2-2; D might be TRBD2 (6 bases). Sequencing was performed on PBMCs or T cells enriched from blood (not recorded which). The CDR3 is CASSLARGTGELFF. In DNA form, the CDR3 reads TGTGCCAGCAGCTTAGCACGGGGGACCGGGGAGCTGTTTTTT.